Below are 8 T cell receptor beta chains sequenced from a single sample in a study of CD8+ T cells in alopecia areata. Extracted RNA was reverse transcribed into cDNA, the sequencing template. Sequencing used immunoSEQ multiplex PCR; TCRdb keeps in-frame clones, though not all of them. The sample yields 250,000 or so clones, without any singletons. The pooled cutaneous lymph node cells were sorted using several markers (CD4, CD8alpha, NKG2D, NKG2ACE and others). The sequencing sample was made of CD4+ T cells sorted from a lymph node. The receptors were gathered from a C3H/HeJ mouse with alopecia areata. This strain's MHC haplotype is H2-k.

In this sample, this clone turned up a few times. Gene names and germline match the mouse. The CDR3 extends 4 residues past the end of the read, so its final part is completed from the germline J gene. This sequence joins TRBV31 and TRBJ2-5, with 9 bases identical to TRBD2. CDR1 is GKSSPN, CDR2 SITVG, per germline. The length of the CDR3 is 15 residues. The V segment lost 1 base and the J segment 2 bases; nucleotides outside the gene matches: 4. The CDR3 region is CAWSPTGGSQDTQYF. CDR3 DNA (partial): TGTGCCTGGAGTCCAACTGGGGGGTCCCAAGAC.

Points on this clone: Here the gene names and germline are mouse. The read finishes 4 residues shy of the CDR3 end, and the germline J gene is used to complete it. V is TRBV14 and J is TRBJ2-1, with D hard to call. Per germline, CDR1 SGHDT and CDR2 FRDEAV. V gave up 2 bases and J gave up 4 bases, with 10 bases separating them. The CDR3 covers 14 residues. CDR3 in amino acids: CASSLGDIYAEQFF. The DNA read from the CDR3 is TGTGCCAGCAGTTTAGGAGACATTTATGCT.

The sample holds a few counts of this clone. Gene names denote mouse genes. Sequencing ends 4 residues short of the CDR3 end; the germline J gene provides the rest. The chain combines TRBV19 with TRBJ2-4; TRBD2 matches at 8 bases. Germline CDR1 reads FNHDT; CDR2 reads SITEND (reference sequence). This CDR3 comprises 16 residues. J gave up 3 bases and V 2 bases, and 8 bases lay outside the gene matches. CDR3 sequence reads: CASSIGWGVRQNTLYF. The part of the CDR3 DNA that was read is TGTGCCAGCAGTATCGGCTGGGGGGTGAGGCAAAAC.

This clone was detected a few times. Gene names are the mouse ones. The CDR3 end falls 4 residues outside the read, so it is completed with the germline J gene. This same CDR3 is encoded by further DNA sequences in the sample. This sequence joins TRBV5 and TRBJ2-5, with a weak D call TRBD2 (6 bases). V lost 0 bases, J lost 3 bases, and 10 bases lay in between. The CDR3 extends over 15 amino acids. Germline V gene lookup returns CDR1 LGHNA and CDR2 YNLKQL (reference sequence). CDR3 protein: CASSQDLWGQDTQYF. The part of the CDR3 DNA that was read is TGTGCCAGCAGCCAAGACCTTTGGGGGCAAGAC.

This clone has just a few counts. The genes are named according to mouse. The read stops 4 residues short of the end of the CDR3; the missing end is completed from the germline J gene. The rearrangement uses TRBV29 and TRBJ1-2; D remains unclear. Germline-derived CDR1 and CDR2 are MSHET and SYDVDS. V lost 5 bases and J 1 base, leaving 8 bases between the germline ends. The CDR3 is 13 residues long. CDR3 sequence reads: CASSVPINSDYTF. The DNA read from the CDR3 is TGTGCTAGCAGTGTCCCAATAAACTCC.

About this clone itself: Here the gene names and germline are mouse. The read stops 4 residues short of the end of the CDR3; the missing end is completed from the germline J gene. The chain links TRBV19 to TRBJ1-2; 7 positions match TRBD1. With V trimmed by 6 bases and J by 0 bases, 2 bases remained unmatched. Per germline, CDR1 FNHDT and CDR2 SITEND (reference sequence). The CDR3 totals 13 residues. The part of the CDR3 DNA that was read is TGTGCCAGCAAAGGGGGCGCAAACTCC. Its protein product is CASKGGANS. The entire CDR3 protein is CASKGGANSDYTF.

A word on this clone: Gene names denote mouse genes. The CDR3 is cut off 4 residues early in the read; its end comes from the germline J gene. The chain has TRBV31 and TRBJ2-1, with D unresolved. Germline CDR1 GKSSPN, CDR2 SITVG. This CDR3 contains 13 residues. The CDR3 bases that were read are TGTGCCTGGAGTCTCACACTGAGGGCT. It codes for CAWSLTLRA. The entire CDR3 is CAWSLTLRAEQFF.

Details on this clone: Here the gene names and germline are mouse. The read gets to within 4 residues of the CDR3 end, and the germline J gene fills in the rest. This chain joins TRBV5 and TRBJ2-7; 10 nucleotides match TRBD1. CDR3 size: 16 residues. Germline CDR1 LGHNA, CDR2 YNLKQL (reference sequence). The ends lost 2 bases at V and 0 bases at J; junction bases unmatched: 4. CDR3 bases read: TGTGCCAGCAGCCAAAAGGGACAGGGGAGCTCCTAT. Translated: CASSQKGQGSSY. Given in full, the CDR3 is CASSQKGQGSSYEQYF.